The 20 T cell receptor beta chains reported below all come from one sample, sequenced in a study of blood T cell repertoires in COVID-19. Profiled with immunoSEQ multiplex PCR; TCRdb holds only in-frame clones, not every one. The repertoire has around 140,000 clones, about 83% of them found once; the top ten carry 8.9%. The specimen was peripheral blood. These receptors were taken from a man under 40 with COVID-19, enrolled during active disease.

V usage is TRBV30 and J usage is TRBJ2-6; D perhaps matches TRBD1 (5 bases). Per germline, CDR1 GTSNPN and CDR2 SVGIG (reference sequence). Trimming took off 6 bases at V and 0 bases at J, with 6 bases between the two ends. The CDR3 length is 13 residues. The CDR3 sequence: CACDSSGANVLTF. CDR3 DNA sequence: TGTGCCTGTGACAGCTCTGGGGCCAACGTCCTGACTTTC.

The chain has TRBV10-3 and TRBJ2-1; TRBD2 matches 10 bases. V lost 8 bases to trimming and J lost 3 bases; unmatched junction nucleotides: 1. CDR3 length: 13 residues. Germline V lookup: CDR1 ENHRY, CDR2 SYGVKD. CDR3 nucleotides: TGTGCCATCTGGACTAGCGGCTACAATGAGCAGTTCTTC. Its translation is CAIWTSGYNEQFF.

V and J are TRBV4-2 and TRBJ1-4; 9 bases are shared with TRBD1. Trimming took 1 base from V and 5 from J; bases not matched to a gene: 5. Per germline, CDR1 LGHNA and CDR2 YNFKEQ. The CDR3 contains 16 residues. CDR3 sequence: CASSQAPQGANEKLFF. The CDR3, as DNA: TGTGCCAGCAGCCAAGCCCCACAGGGGGCGAATGAAAAACTGTTTTTT.

The chain combines TRBV24-1 with TRBJ2-1, with 7 bases that match TRBD2. CDR1 KGHDR and CDR2 SFDVKD come from the germline V gene. CDR3 length: 12 amino acids. V shed 10 bases and J 5 bases; nucleotides not matched to a gene: 4. The CDR3 bases are TGTGCCACTAGGACTAGAAACAATGAGCAGTTCTTC. It specifies CATRTRNNEQFF.

This rearrangement joins TRBV7-2 to TRBJ2-3; D uncertain. The V end lost 7 bases, the J end lost 5 bases, and 19 bases lay between the germline ends. The CDR3 is 15 amino acids. Germline CDR1 and CDR2: SGHTA and FQGNSA. For the CDR3, the DNA is TGTGCCAGCACTTACGGCACAGCCCTTAGAGATACGCAGTATTTT. Protein product: CASTYGTALRDTQYF.

CDR3 in amino acids: CASSQNRGSYNEQFF. Written as DNA, the CDR3 is TGTGCCAGCAGCCAGAATAGGGGCTCCTACAATGAGCAGTTCTTC. The chain joins TRBV3-1 (or the pseudogene TRBV3-2) to TRBJ2-1; the D gene is possibly TRBD1 (5 bases). The germline gives CDR1 LGHDT, CDR2 YNNKEL (reference sequence). Trimming left V 3 bases short and J 0 bases short, with 9 bases between. This CDR3 has 15 amino acids.

The rearrangement joins TRBV10-2 to TRBJ2-5; TRBD1 aligns across 7 bases. After removal of 5 bases from V and 3 bases from J, the junction contained 3 bases not matched to a gene. Germline loops: CDR1 WSHSY, CDR2 SAAADI. The CDR3 runs 13 residues. In DNA form, the CDR3 reads TGCGCCAGCAGTTTGGACAGGAAAGAGACCCAGTACTTC. Its protein product is CASSLDRKETQYF.

The chain recombines TRBV5-1 with TRBJ1-6; D is uncertain. Trimming took 5 bases from V and 8 from J, leaving 17 bases between them. This CDR3 has 15 amino acids. Germline V CDR1 and CDR2: SGHRS, YFSETQ. The CDR3: CASSLTVPRDSPLHF. The CDR3 bases are TGCGCCAGCAGTCTAACCGTCCCGAGAGATTCACCCCTCCACTTT.

This chain links TRBV7-3 with TRBJ2-3, with 12 bases aligning to TRBD2. After removal of 5 bases from V and 3 bases from J, the junction contained 9 bases not matched to a gene. Looked up from germline, CDR1 is SGHTA and CDR2 is FQGTGA. The CDR3 runs to 17 residues. As DNA, the CDR3 is TGTGCCAGCAGCCGCGCTAGCGGGAGGGCCAAGACAGATACGCAGTATTTT. Amino acids: CASSRASGRAKTDTQYF.

V usage is TRBV6-6 and J usage is TRBJ1-5, with D tentatively TRBD1 (5 bases). V was cut by 4 bases and J by 7 bases, with 17 bases left in between. The CDR3 has 15 amino acids. Germline loops: CDR1 MNHNY, CDR2 SVGAGI (reference sequence). Written as DNA, the CDR3 is TGTGCCAGCAGTTCCTCTCCAAGGGGCGGACAGCCCCAGCATTTT. Translation: CASSSSPRGGQPQHF.

A single count supports this clone. The chain recombines TRBV15 with TRBJ2-5; TRBD1 might be the D (6 bases). V was shortened by 0 bases and J by 5 bases, with 10 bases between the two germline ends. The CDR3 is made up of 14 amino acids. The germline V gene encodes CDR1 LNHNV and CDR2 YYDKDF (reference sequence). The CDR3 region has the DNA TGTGCCACCAGCAGAGACAGGGGTCGGGAGACCCAGTACTTC. It yields the protein CATSRDRGRETQYF.

J is TRBJ2-7 and V is TRBV7-2, with TRBD1 as a possible D gene (6 bases). Per the germline V gene, CDR1 is SGHTA and CDR2 is FQGNSA. CDR3 size: 17 residues. The V end lost 5 bases, the J end lost 3 bases, and 23 bases lay between the germline ends. The CDR3 protein is CASSLMGAGAGSYEQYF. The CDR3 DNA reads TGTGCCAGCAGCCTCATGGGGGCAGGGGCCGGTAGCTACGAGCAGTACTTC.

The chain carries TRBV14 and TRBJ2-3; TRBD2 aligns across 10 bases. This CDR3 has 15 residues. V shed 5 bases and J 3 bases; nucleotides not matched to a gene: 5. In germline, CDR1 is SGHDN, CDR2 FVKESK. The CDR3 sequence: CASSSWTSGTDTQYF. CDR3 in DNA: TGTGCCAGCAGCTCCTGGACTAGCGGTACAGATACGCAGTATTTT.

This clone came up a few times. The rearrangement joins TRBV4-1 to TRBJ2-2; 8 nucleotides match TRBD1. After removal of 3 bases from V and 4 bases from J, the junction contained 7 bases not matched to a gene. The CDR3 sequence is 16 residues long. Germline V gene sequence: CDR1 MGHRA, CDR2 YSYEKL. DNA for the CDR3: TGCGCCAGCAGCCATTTGGACAGGGCTTTCACCGGGGAGCTGTTTTTT. Amino acid sequence: CASSHLDRAFTGELFF.

This clone was found once. The rearrangement joins TRBV19 to TRBJ1-5; 8 bases line up with TRBD1. The CDR3 spans 15 residues. Unmatched junction bases numbered 9, after V lost 5 bases and J lost 6 bases. The germline V gene has CDR1 LNHDA and CDR2 SQIVND (reference sequence). The CDR3 region is CASSLDDRGSQPQHF. The CDR3 bases are TGTGCCAGTAGTCTCGACGACAGGGGCAGTCAGCCCCAGCATTTT.

The rearrangement links TRBV15 to TRBJ2-7; D may be TRBD2 (6 bases). CDR3 size: 15 residues. V dropped 5 bases and J dropped 0 bases, with 14 bases sitting between them. The germline V gene encodes CDR1 LNHNV and CDR2 YYDKDF (reference sequence). Here the CDR3 reads CATSRGIQSSYEQYF. CDR3 coding DNA: TGTGCCACCAGCCGCGGGATTCAGAGCTCCTACGAGCAGTACTTC.

This clone appeared once. In DNA, the CDR3 is TGCAGCGTCTCCGGGACAGCATCCTACAATGAGCAGTTCTTC. Its translation is CSVSGTASYNEQFF. This rearrangement joins TRBV29-1 to TRBJ2-1, with 7 bases lining up with TRBD1. From germline, CDR1 is SQVTM and CDR2 ANQGSEA. The CDR3 spans 14 residues. The V and J ends lost 6 bases and 1 base, in that order; junction bases with no gene match: 6.

The gene calls are TRBV25-1 and TRBJ2-7, with 8 nucleotides matching TRBD2. The CDR3 totals 14 residues. V gave up 6 bases and J gave up 5 bases; unmatched junction bases: 9. The V gene's germline CDR1 is MGHDK and CDR2 SYGVNS. CDR3: CASRPGLGPNEQYF. The CDR3 nucleotides are TGTGCCAGCAGGCCGGGACTAGGGCCCAACGAGCAGTACTTC.

The V gene is TRBV13, the J gene TRBJ1-2; 11 nucleotides match TRBD1. The CDR3 runs to 17 residues. V lost 5 bases and J lost 2; bases outside the gene matches: 10. The germline V gene has CDR1 PRHDT and CDR2 FYEKMQ (reference sequence). CDR3 DNA: TGTGCCAGCAGCGGACCGCGGACAGGGGGCGGCAACTATGGCTACACCTTC. This codes for CASSGPRTGGGNYGYTF.

J is TRBJ1-6 and V is TRBV9; maybe TRBD1 (6 bases). In germline, CDR1 is SGDLS, CDR2 YYNGEE. The CDR3 spans 15 residues. Deletions cut 4 bases from V and 10 bases from J, with 18 bases between. The CDR3 here is CASSPQRGAESPLHF. The CDR3 nucleotides read TGTGCCAGCAGCCCCCAGCGGGGGGCGGAATCACCCCTCCACTTT. The variable domain in full, with the rest retrieved from reference TRBV9 and TRBJ1-6, is DSGVTQTPKHLITATGQRVTLRCSPRSGDLSVYWYQQSLDQGLQFLIQYYNGEERAKGNILERFSAQQFPDLHSELNLSSLELGDSALYFCASSPQRGAESPLHFGNGTRLTVT.